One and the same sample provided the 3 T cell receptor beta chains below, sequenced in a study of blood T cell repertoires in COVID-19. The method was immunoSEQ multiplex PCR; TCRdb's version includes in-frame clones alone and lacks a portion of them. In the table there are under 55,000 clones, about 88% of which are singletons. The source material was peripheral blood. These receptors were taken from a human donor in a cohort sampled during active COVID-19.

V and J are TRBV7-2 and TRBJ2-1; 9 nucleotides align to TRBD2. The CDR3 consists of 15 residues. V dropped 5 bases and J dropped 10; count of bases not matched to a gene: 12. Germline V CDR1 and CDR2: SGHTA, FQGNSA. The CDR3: CASSTDSGRVREQFF. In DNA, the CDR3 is TGTGCCAGCAGCACAGATAGCGGGAGAGTTCGGGAGCAGTTCTTC.

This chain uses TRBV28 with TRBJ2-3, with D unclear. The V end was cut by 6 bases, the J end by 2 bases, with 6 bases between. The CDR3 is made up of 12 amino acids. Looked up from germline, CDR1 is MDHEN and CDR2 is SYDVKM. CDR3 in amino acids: CASRETTDTQYF. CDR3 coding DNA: TGTGCCAGCAGGGAGACCACAGATACGCAGTATTTT.

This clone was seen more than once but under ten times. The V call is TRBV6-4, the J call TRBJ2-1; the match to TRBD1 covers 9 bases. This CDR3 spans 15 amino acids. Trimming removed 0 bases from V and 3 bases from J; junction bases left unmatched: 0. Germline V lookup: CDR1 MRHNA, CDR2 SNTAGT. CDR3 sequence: CASSDSTGGYNEQFF. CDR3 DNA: TGTGCCAGCAGTGACTCGACAGGGGGCTACAATGAGCAGTTCTTC.